This TCR beta chain was found in a study of CD8 T cells in ankylosing spondylitis. Findings of the study overall: Roughly 8 highly homologous variants formed a TCR beta motif that appeared characteristic of ankylosing spondylitis blood.

This clonotype was found a few times. The antigen remains unidentified. TCRdb re-derived calls from the 5' RACE reads in MiXCR, one entry per CDR3 protein. The sample lists around 480,000 distinct CDR3 sequences, 15% to 20% occurring once. The germline CDR1 and CDR2 sequences are KGHDR and SFDVKD. The CDR3 loop spans 16 amino acids. Trimming took 5 bases from V and 0 from J; bases not matched to a gene: 9. The source is a male donor with ankylosing spondylitis. Sequenced: blood, either unsorted or a sorted T cell fraction (not recorded which). This chain uses TRBV24-1 with TRBJ2-7; 7 bases agree with TRBD1. Written as DNA, the CDR3 is TGTGCCACCAGTGGCTCGACAGGGTCTAACTCCTACGAGCAGTACTTC. It codes for CATSGSTGSNSYEQYF.